This T cell receptor (beta chain) was documented in a study of shared clonotypes between healthy human individuals. Overall study: CD4 naive and CD4 memory each took three plates per donor, while CD8 naive took two and CD8 memory one.

Subsets obtained from CD4+ cells comprised CD45RA+ naive and CD45RA-negative memory cells. General study results and limits: It was the non-shared clonotypes that had lower generation probabilities than clonotypes shared by all four donors. Memory subsets generally showed lower estimated richness than naive subsets.

This CDR3 has 15 residues. The V segment lost 4 bases and the J segment 3 bases; nucleotides outside the gene matches: 7. CDR1 SGHAT and CDR2 FQNNGV come from the germline V gene. Measured with immunoSEQ multiplex PCR; TCRdb has only the in-frame clones, and not every one. The sample lists 2.5 million or so clones; just over 90% were seen once. A remark on this clone: The antigen is unknown.

The specimen sequenced was naive CD4+ T cells sorted from blood. The subset denotes: CD45RA+ positively selected. The rearrangement joins TRBV11-2 to TRBJ2-3; the match to TRBD2 covers 7 bases. The source is a man aged 18 to 35 in good health. DNA for the CDR3: TGTGCCAGCAGCTCCGGGACTAAAGGGACAGATACGCAGTATTTT. It translates to CASSSGTKGTDTQYF.